Presented here are 30 T cell receptor beta chains from one specimen sequenced in a study of T cell repertoires in cytomegalovirus infection. One entry per CDR3 protein results from TCRdb running MiXCR on the reads. The table has 750,000 to 900,000 distinct CDR3 sequences, roughly 28% seen once. What these receptors recognize is not known. Sequenced material: cultured CD8+ T cells from PBMCs, taken from culture after CMV antigen stimulation. These receptors were taken from a human donor in good health (CMV status not recorded). Some clones in this sample may be carry-over from other donors' samples.

This chain connects TRBV10-3 to TRBJ2-2, with TRBD1 matching over 9 bases. The CDR3 length is 16 residues. Trimming took 5 bases from V and 1 from J; bases not matched to a gene: 5. Germline V CDR1 and CDR2: ENHRY, SYGVKD. The CDR3 here is CAISIPGQGNTGELFF. The CDR3 region has the DNA TGTGCCATCAGTATCCCGGGACAGGGGAACACCGGGGAGCTGTTTTTT.

The gene calls are TRBV11-2 and TRBJ2-7; no firm D call. The CDR3 sequence is 15 residues long. The germline V gene encodes CDR1 SGHAT and CDR2 FQNNGV. The ends were cut back, 2 bases at V and 0 bases at J, with 11 bases in the middle. The CDR3: CASSLFKGPSYEQYF. For the CDR3, the DNA is TGTGCCAGCAGCTTATTCAAAGGGCCCTCCTACGAGCAGTACTTC.

The J gene is TRBJ2-7, the V gene TRBV7-4; 7 bases are a match to TRBD2. The V and J ends lost 2 bases and 3 bases, in that order; junction bases with no gene match: 13. From germline, CDR1 is SGHVT and CDR2 SQSDAQ. The CDR3 consists of 17 residues. CDR3: CASSLIRGGPVNYEQYF. In DNA form, the CDR3 reads TGTGCCAGCAGCTTAATCCGGGGAGGGCCTGTGAACTACGAGCAGTACTTC. Based on the CDR3 plus reference TRBV7-4 and TRBJ2-7, the full variable domain is GAGVSQSPRYKVAKRGRDVALRCDSISGHVTLYWYRQTLGQGSEVLTYSQSDAQRDKSGRPSGRFSAERPERSVSTLKIQRTEQGDSAVYLCASSLIRGGPVNYEQYFGPGTRLTVT.

This clonotype occurred many times. This chain joins TRBV7-2 and TRBJ2-3, with TRBD2 matching over 9 bases. Germline lookup yields CDR1 SGHTA and CDR2 FQGNSA. The CDR3 loop spans 15 amino acids. V shed 5 bases and J 2 bases; nucleotides not matched to a gene: 5. The CDR3 loop reads CASSPGTSNTDTQYF. The CDR3 DNA is TGTGCCAGCAGCCCCGGGACTAGCAACACAGATACGCAGTATTTT.

This clonotype was counted between two and nine times. V and J are TRBV7-9 and TRBJ2-3, with 8 bases aligning to TRBD2. This CDR3 is 16 amino acids long. Germline V gene lookup returns CDR1 SEHNR and CDR2 FQNEAQ (reference sequence). V lost 5 bases to trimming and J lost 6 bases; unmatched junction nucleotides: 13. The CDR3 loop reads CASSIPGGGAMDTQYF. Here the CDR3 DNA reads TGTGCCAGCAGCATCCCCGGGGGGGGGGCAATGGATACGCAGTATTTT.

This clonotype was picked up a small number of times. The CDR3 DNA follows: TGCAGCGTTGAGGACAGGTTTTATGGCTACACCTTC. It yields the protein CSVEDRFYGYTF. This chain joins TRBV29-1 and TRBJ1-2; 7 nucleotides align to TRBD1. CDR1 and CDR2 from the germline V gene are SQVTM and ANQGSEA. V was clipped by 3 bases and J by 5 bases; unmatched bases: 3. CDR3 length: 12 amino acids.

The CDR3 DNA reads TGTGCCAGCAGTGTTAGGGGGGGACAGGGGTCCTACGAGCAGTACTTC. Amino acid sequence: CASSVRGGQGSYEQYF. The chain couples TRBV12-3 or TRBV12-4 to TRBJ2-7, with TRBD1 matching 10 bases. V lost 5 bases and J lost 1; bases outside the gene matches: 8. The CDR3 runs 16 residues.

This clonotype appeared a few times. This chain uses TRBV2 with TRBJ2-1; 8 nucleotides align to TRBD2. Germline V CDR1 and CDR2: SNHLY, FYNNEI. The CDR3 extends over 12 amino acids. Trimming removed 7 bases from V and 7 bases from J; junction bases left unmatched: 3. DNA for the CDR3: TGTGCCAGCATACTAGCGGAAAATGAGCAGTTCTTC. Translation gives CASILAENEQFF.

The rearrangement uses TRBV4-1 and TRBJ1-1; 7 bases agree with TRBD1. Germline V lookup: CDR1 MGHRA, CDR2 YSYEKL. V was clipped by 4 bases and J by 0 bases; unmatched bases: 5. This CDR3 contains 15 residues. Written as DNA, the CDR3 is TGCGCCAGCAGCCGAACAGGGGCCGTGAACACTGAAGCTTTCTTT. Its translation is CASSRTGAVNTEAFF.

This clonotype occurred many times. The chain combines TRBV7-2 with TRBJ2-7; TRBD1 agrees at 9 bases. With V trimmed by 5 bases and J by 0 bases, 11 bases remained unmatched. The germline V gene encodes CDR1 SGHTA and CDR2 FQGNSA. The CDR3 consists of 17 residues. CDR3 loop: CASSLITGGCISYEQYV. In DNA, the CDR3 is TGTGCCAGCAGCCTTATAACAGGGGGCTGCATCTCCTACGAGCAGTACGTC.

V usage is TRBV24-1 and J usage is TRBJ2-1; 9 bases match TRBD1. V was clipped by 4 bases and J by 0 bases; unmatched bases: 9. The CDR3 contains 18 residues. The germline gives CDR1 KGHDR, CDR2 SFDVKD. CDR3 sequence reads: CATSEGTGGTSSYNEQFF. CDR3 in DNA: TGTGCCACCAGTGAAGGAACAGGGGGCACAAGCTCCTACAATGAGCAGTTCTTC.

This clonotype was recorded a few times. The gene calls are TRBV4-3 and TRBJ1-3; D is unresolved. The germline V gene encodes CDR1 LGHNA and CDR2 YSLEER. Trimming shortened V by 0 bases and J by 0 bases, and 9 bases separated the two germline ends. CDR3 length equals 16 residues. The CDR3 is CASSQEGVSSGNTIYF. In DNA form, the CDR3 reads TGCGCCAGCAGCCAAGAGGGAGTTAGCTCTGGAAACACCATATATTTT.

The rearrangement joins TRBV6-2 or TRBV6-3 to TRBJ2-3, with D uncertain. Germline CDR1 MNHEY, CDR2 SVGEGT. The CDR3 extends over 11 amino acids. Trimming took 7 bases from V and 8 from J, leaving 10 bases between them. The DNA of the CDR3 is TGTGCCAGCACAAATGGTCCTACGCAGTATTTT. This codes for CASTNGPTQYF.

This clonotype was observed many times. The chain recombines TRBV12-3 or TRBV12-4 with TRBJ2-7, with 10 bases that match TRBD2. The V gene end was trimmed by 5 bases and the J gene end by 7 bases; junction bases not matched to a gene: 14. The CDR3 spans 16 residues. This CDR3 is CASSPTLAGALREQYV. Written as DNA, the CDR3 is TGTGCCAGCAGTCCCACGCTAGCGGGGGCCCTCCGGGAGCAGTACGTC.

The rearrangement joins TRBV4-1 to TRBJ1-1; unclear D gene. V was clipped by 0 bases and J by 10 bases, with 9 bases between them. This CDR3 has 12 amino acids. The germline V gene has CDR1 MGHRA and CDR2 YSYEKL. For the CDR3, the DNA is TGCGCCAGCAGCCAAGACTGGGAGGGAGCTTTCTTT. It is translated as CASSQDWEGAFF.

The chain employs TRBV7-9 and TRBJ2-5; 7 bases are a match to TRBD1. Germline loops: CDR1 SEHNR, CDR2 FQNEAQ (reference sequence). The CDR3 is made up of 14 amino acids. J gave up 11 bases and V 6 bases, and 15 bases lay outside the gene matches. The CDR3 loop is CASSSTGPQISQYF. The CDR3 region has the DNA TGTGCCAGCAGTTCGACAGGGCCGCAGATAAGTCAGTACTTC.

The table lists this clonotype with a few counts. The rearrangement links TRBV6-5 to TRBJ1-2, with TRBD1 as a possible D gene (6 bases). CDR3 length equals 15 residues. Germline V gives CDR1 MNHEY, CDR2 SVGAGI. Trimming removed 7 bases at V and 4 bases at J, with 19 bases between. The CDR3 spells CASITLDGQSYGYTF. CDR3 in DNA: TGTGCCAGCATCACACTCGATGGACAGTCCTATGGCTACACCTTC.

Only a few counts were recorded for this clonotype. V is TRBV19 and J is TRBJ2-5; TRBD1 aligns across 7 bases. The CDR3 runs to 14 residues. V shed 5 bases, J shed 5 bases, and the junction held 8 bases outside the gene matches. Per germline, CDR1 LNHDA and CDR2 SQIVND (reference sequence). CDR3 region: CASSPRGRRETQYF. DNA of the CDR3: TGTGCCAGTAGTCCAAGGGGGCGCCGGGAGACCCAGTACTTC.

The rearrangement links TRBV6-1 to TRBJ2-1, with D possibly being TRBD2 (6 bases). The ends were cut back, 8 bases at V and 7 bases at J, with 9 bases in the middle. The CDR3 extends over 11 amino acids. Germline CDR1 and CDR2: MNHNS and SASEGT. In DNA, the CDR3 is TGTGCCAGCTATGGGGGGAATGAGCAGTTCTTC. Translating it yields CASYGGNEQFF.

The CDR3 loop reads CASSRLAGGLETQYF. The CDR3 DNA follows: TGTGCCAGCAGTCGACTAGCGGGGGGGCTTGAGACCCAGTACTTC. This chain connects TRBV12-3 or TRBV12-4 to TRBJ2-5, with 14 bases aligning to TRBD2. Germline trimming cut 5 bases from V and 5 bases from J; bases unmatched to any gene: 4. The CDR3 runs to 15 residues.

Notes on this clonotype: Being one base from a much bigger clone, this may be a read error. The CDR3 does not end in the conserved phenylalanine or tryptophan, so this is likely a read error. This chain joins TRBV6-5 and TRBJ2-3; D is unresolved. The CDR3 covers 15 residues. With 0 bases removed from V and 0 bases from J, the gap between germline ends came to 7 bases. Germline V gives CDR1 MNHEY, CDR2 SVGAGI. The CDR3 loop reads CASSYSPGSTDTQYS. As DNA, the CDR3 is TGTGCCAGCAGTTACTCGCCAGGAAGCACAGATACGCAGTATTCT.

This chain links TRBV5-1 with TRBJ2-3, with D tentatively TRBD1 or TRBD2 (6 bases each). CDR3 size: 14 residues. Per germline, CDR1 SGHRS and CDR2 YFSETQ. V was pared by 4 bases and J by 5 bases, with 14 bases between. In DNA, the CDR3 is TGCGCCAGCAGCGCACCCGAGGGGGGAGATACGCAGTATTTT. Amino acid sequence: CASSAPEGGDTQYF.

The chain recombines TRBV5-5 with TRBJ1-2; TRBD1 agrees at 8 bases. The CDR3 totals 17 residues. The germline gives CDR1 SGHKS, CDR2 YYEKEE (reference sequence). Losses at the gene ends were 2 bases for V and 10 bases for J; bases not matched to a gene: 19. The CDR3: CASSFEGQGAFLGAYTF. The CDR3 bases are TGTGCCAGCAGCTTTGAGGGGCAGGGGGCGTTTTTAGGCGCCTACACCTTC.

This clonotype has ten or more counts. V and J are TRBV7-6 and TRBJ1-1; D may be TRBD1 (5 bases). This CDR3 region has 12 residues. Germline V gene sequence: CDR1 SGHVS, CDR2 FNYEAQ. V gave up 7 bases and J gave up 4 bases, with 10 bases separating them. The chain's CDR3 is CASKSGSTEAFF. The DNA for the CDR3 is TGTGCCAGCAAGTCAGGGAGCACTGAAGCTTTCTTT. The variable domain in full, completed from reference TRBV7-6 and TRBJ1-1, reads GAGVSQSPRYKVTKRGQDVALRCDPISGHVSLYWYRQALGQGPEFLTYFNYEAQQDKSGLPNDRFSAERPEGSISTLTIQRTEQRDSAMYRCASKSGSTEAFFGQGTRLTVV.

V and J are TRBV7-9 and TRBJ1-1, with D perhaps matching TRBD1 (5 bases). V was pared by 1 base and J by 0 bases, with 12 bases between. Germline-derived CDR1 and CDR2 are SEHNR and FQNEAQ (reference sequence). The CDR3 contains 16 residues. CDR3 sequence: CASSLDPGQVNTEAFF. CDR3 nucleotide sequence: TGTGCCAGCAGCTTAGATCCTGGACAAGTGAACACTGAAGCTTTCTTT.

The sample holds many counts of this clonotype. V gene TRBV7-8 combines with J gene TRBJ2-7; 11 bases agree with TRBD2. Germline loops: CDR1 SGHVS, CDR2 FQNEAQ. With V trimmed by 6 bases and J by 5 bases, 6 bases remained unmatched. There are 14 residues in the CDR3. The CDR3 loop is CASSRTSGGHEQYV. In nucleotides, the CDR3 is TGTGCCAGCAGTCGTACTAGCGGGGGACACGAGCAGTACGTC.

V gene TRBV18 combines with J gene TRBJ2-1; 7 nucleotides agree with TRBD2. CDR1 is KGHSH, CDR2 LQKENI, per germline. Trimming at V came to 4 bases and at J to 8 bases, leaving 11 bases not matched to a gene. The CDR3 totals 15 residues. The CDR3: CASSLFGGGADEQFF. CDR3 nucleotide sequence: TGTGCCAGCTCACTTTTCGGCGGGGGTGCAGATGAGCAGTTCTTC.

This clonotype was seen a handful of times. The chain uses TRBV9 and TRBJ1-1; D unresolved. The CDR3 is 15 amino acids. Trimming took 5 bases from V and 0 from J, leaving 14 bases between them. Germline V gives CDR1 SGDLS, CDR2 YYNGEE. CDR3 nucleotides: TGTGCCAGCAGACTACAGTCTACGATGAACACTGAAGCTTTCTTT. Protein: CASRLQSTMNTEAFF.

The gene calls are TRBV9 and TRBJ1-3; no definite D call. V was pared by 4 bases and J by 0 bases, with 11 bases between. This CDR3 has 15 residues. Germline loops: CDR1 SGDLS, CDR2 YYNGEE. The CDR3 DNA reads as TGTGCCAGCAGCCCCGGGATCGACTCTGGAAACACCATATATTTT. This codes for CASSPGIDSGNTIYF.

The chain is built from TRBV2 and TRBJ1-2; D call uncertain. The germline gives CDR1 SNHLY, CDR2 FYNNEI. Trimming took 3 bases from V and 4 from J, leaving 12 bases between them. The CDR3 is 14 residues long. For the CDR3, the DNA is TGTGCCAGCAGTGATGCGAGGGCCAGCTATGGCTACACCTTC. Protein sequence: CASSDARASYGYTF.